Listed here are 16 T cell receptor beta chains from one sample, sequenced in a study of post-analysis software for immune sequencing data. Study-level findings and limits: Five or six TRBV segments, TRBV5-6, TRBV5-1 and TRBV20-1 among them, were found more frequent in patients than controls.

Incorporated into the TCR beta cDNA libraries were unique molecular identifiers, which served to reduce PCR and sequencing biases. TCRdb used MiXCR to reprocess the PCR reads, holding one entry per CDR3 protein. The sample lists roughly 700,000 distinct CDR3 sequences, 25% to 30% occurring once. These receptors have no identified antigens. Sequenced: blood. The source of these receptors is a girl aged 5 to 17 with multiple sclerosis.

This clonotype was found a few times. The genes are TRBV6-5 and TRBJ2-7; D might be TRBD1 (5 bases). The V end was cut by 6 bases, the J end by 2 bases, with 11 bases between. The CDR3 spans 13 residues. Germline values: CDR1 MNHEY, CDR2 SVGAGI. CDR3 nucleotides: TGTGCCAGCAGGTGGCAGGGCACCTACGAGCAGTACTTC. It yields the protein CASRWQGTYEQYF.

The rearrangement uses TRBV7-9 and TRBJ1-5, with D perhaps TRBD1 (6 bases). CDR1 and CDR2 from the germline V gene are SEHNR and FQNEAQ (reference sequence). CDR3 length: 15 amino acids. V gave up 4 bases and J gave up 7 bases, with 17 bases separating them. The CDR3 DNA reads as TGTGCCAGCAGCTCGAACAGGGCTTCGGGCCAGCCCCAGCATTTT. It encodes CASSSNRASGQPQHF.

This clonotype was recorded a few times. V usage is TRBV10-3 and J usage is TRBJ2-1, with 14 bases identical to TRBD2. From germline, CDR1 is ENHRY and CDR2 SYGVKD. The CDR3 loop spans 19 amino acids. J gave up 2 bases and V 2 bases, and 8 bases lay outside the gene matches. The CDR3 is CAISETTSGRARAYNEQFF. The CDR3 nucleotides read TGTGCCATCAGTGAGACGACTAGCGGGAGGGCCAGGGCCTACAATGAGCAGTTCTTC.

The V call is TRBV2, the J call TRBJ2-5; 9 bases align to TRBD2. CDR3 length equals 14 residues. The V gene end was trimmed by 4 bases and the J gene end by 11 bases; junction bases not matched to a gene: 11. Germline assignment: CDR1 SNHLY and CDR2 FYNNEI. The CDR3, as DNA: TGTGCCAGCAGTGGTACTAGCGGGTCTTACGGGCAGTACTTC. Translated: CASSGTSGSYGQYF.

This clonotype was detected a few times. The chain combines TRBV6-5 with TRBJ2-4; D gene uncertain. CDR1 is MNHEY, CDR2 SVGAGI, per germline. V lost 6 bases and J 5 bases, leaving 11 bases between the germline ends. This CDR3 contains 13 residues. In DNA, the CDR3 is TGTGCCAGCAGCAGAGGTCGACAAAACATTCAGTACTTC. This translates into CASSRGRQNIQYF.

V gene TRBV7-9 combines with J gene TRBJ1-6, with D unclear. V lost 0 bases and J lost 7, with 10 bases in between. Germline-derived CDR1 and CDR2 are SEHNR and FQNEAQ (reference sequence). This CDR3 has 15 amino acids. DNA for the CDR3: TGTGCCAGCAGCTTAGCGATGGGGTCGAATTCACCCCTCCACTTT. Translation gives CASSLAMGSNSPLHF.

This clonotype occurred a few times. The chain uses TRBV2 and TRBJ2-5; D is perhaps TRBD1 or TRBD2 (5 bases each). The CDR3 has 13 amino acids. Germline lookup yields CDR1 SNHLY and CDR2 FYNNEI. Trimming took 9 bases from V and 5 from J, leaving 16 bases between them. DNA for the CDR3: TGTGCCAGTGGGACGGGAATCAGGGAGACCCAGTACTTC. Translated, it gives CASGTGIRETQYF.

Only a few counts were recorded for this clonotype. The CDR3 loop reads CASTEDSSTDTQYF. CDR3 in DNA: TGTGCCAGCACCGAGGACTCAAGCACAGATACGCAGTATTTT. The V gene is TRBV6-5, the J gene TRBJ2-3; TRBD2 is a possible D gene (5 bases). CDR1 and CDR2 (germline): MNHEY, SVGAGI. The ends were cut back, 7 bases at V and 0 bases at J, with 11 bases in the middle. The CDR3 is 14 amino acids.

The chain employs TRBV28 and TRBJ2-6, with TRBD1 as a possible D gene (6 bases). The germline V and J ends were trimmed by 10 bases and 2 bases, with 21 bases remaining between them. From germline, CDR1 is MDHEN and CDR2 SYDVKM. There are 17 residues in the CDR3. The CDR3 here is CATPWGQGLTGANVLTF. The DNA for the CDR3 is TGTGCCACACCCTGGGGGCAGGGGCTGACTGGGGCCAACGTCCTGACTTTC.

V usage is TRBV7-8 and J usage is TRBJ2-3; D assignment may be TRBD1 or TRBD2 (6 bases each). Germline V gives CDR1 SGHVS, CDR2 FQNEAQ. The CDR3 is 17 residues long. Between the trimmed V and J ends, which lost 2 bases and 0 bases, there was a span of 15 bases. The CDR3 sequence is CASSLIGGPASTDTQYF. CDR3 DNA: TGTGCCAGCAGCTTAATCGGGGGCCCTGCTAGCACAGATACGCAGTATTTT.

This clonotype was seen only a few times. The junction departs from the called germline gene at one end, perhaps through a read error. V and J are TRBV7-9 and TRBJ2-3; 15 bases map to TRBD2. The CDR3 contains 20 residues. Germline CDR1 SEHNR, CDR2 FQNEAQ (reference sequence). The CDR3 nucleotides are TGTGCCAGCAGTTCATCCTCCGGGACTAGCGGGGGGTACGGCACAGAAACGCAGTATTTT. It codes for CASSSSSGTSGGYGTETQYF.

V gene TRBV10-3 combines with J gene TRBJ1-4; 9 bases fit TRBD1. Germline V gene data show CDR1 as ENHRY and CDR2 as SYGVKD. Unmatched junction bases numbered 13, after V lost 4 bases and J lost 7 bases. The CDR3 is 17 amino acids. DNA for the CDR3: TGTGCCATCAGTGCTGTACAGGACAGGGGTTGGAGTGAAAAACTGTTTTTT. Protein sequence: CAISAVQDRGWSEKLFF.

The rearrangement joins TRBV12-3 or TRBV12-4 to TRBJ2-2; maybe TRBD2 (5 bases). V was cut by 6 bases and J by 1 base, with 12 bases left in between. There are 15 residues in the CDR3. This CDR3 is CASSPGRENTGELFF. DNA for the CDR3: TGTGCCAGCAGCCCAGGACGGGAGAACACCGGGGAGCTGTTTTTT.

The CDR3 spells CASSYIRGSYNEQFF. For the CDR3, the DNA is TGTGCCAGCAGTTACATCCGAGGCTCCTACAATGAGCAGTTCTTC. V usage is TRBV28 and J usage is TRBJ2-1; D is unresolved. Trimming shortened V by 4 bases and J by 0 bases, and 10 bases separated the two germline ends. Germline-derived CDR1 and CDR2 are MDHEN and SYDVKM. CDR3 size: 15 residues.

The V call is TRBV2, the J call TRBJ1-1; D unclear. Germline CDR1 SNHLY, CDR2 FYNNEI. The ends were cut back, 4 bases at V and 3 bases at J, with 12 bases in the middle. The CDR3 has 14 amino acids. CDR3 nucleotides: TGTGCCAGCAGTGGATTGATTAGGGACACTGAAGCTTTCTTT. It translates to CASSGLIRDTEAFF. Full variable domain (rest looked up from reference TRBV2 and TRBJ1-1): EPEVTQTPSHQVTQMGQEVILRCVPISNHLYFYWYRQILGQKVEFLVSFYNNEISEKSEIFDDQFSVERPDGSNFTLKIRSTKLEDSAMYFCASSGLIRDTEAFFGQGTRLTVV.

This clonotype has a handful of counts. This chain connects TRBV20-1 to TRBJ2-1; D gene unclear. The V end was cut by 4 bases, the J end by 5 bases, with 9 bases between. CDR3 length equals 12 residues. Germline V gene lookup returns CDR1 DFQATT and CDR2 SNEGSKA (reference sequence). The CDR3 spells CSATGRNNEQFF. Written as DNA, the CDR3 is TGCAGTGCTACAGGCCGGAACAATGAGCAGTTCTTC.